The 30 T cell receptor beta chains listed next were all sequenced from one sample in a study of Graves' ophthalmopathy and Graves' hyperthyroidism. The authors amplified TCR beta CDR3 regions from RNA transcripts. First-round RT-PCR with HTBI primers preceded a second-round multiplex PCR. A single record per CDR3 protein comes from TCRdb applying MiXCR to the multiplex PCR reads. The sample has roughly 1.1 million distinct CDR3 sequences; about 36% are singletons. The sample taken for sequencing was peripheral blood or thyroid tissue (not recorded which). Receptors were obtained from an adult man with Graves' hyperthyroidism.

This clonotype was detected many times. CDR3 nucleotides: TGTGCCAGCAGCAAACAGGGATGGGATGAAAAACTGTTTTTT. It specifies CASSKQGWDEKLFF. The rearrangement joins TRBV7-9 to TRBJ1-4; TRBD1 is a possible D gene (6 bases). V was clipped by 5 bases and J by 6 bases, with 13 bases between them. The CDR3 loop spans 14 amino acids. The germline gives CDR1 SEHNR, CDR2 FQNEAQ (reference sequence).

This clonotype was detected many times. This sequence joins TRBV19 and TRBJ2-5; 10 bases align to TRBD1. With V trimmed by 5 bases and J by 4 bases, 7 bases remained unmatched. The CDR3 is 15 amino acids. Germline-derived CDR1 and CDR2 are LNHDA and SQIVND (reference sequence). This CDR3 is CASSYGQGVRETQYF. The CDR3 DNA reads TGTGCCAGTAGTTACGGACAGGGGGTTCGAGAGACCCAGTACTTC.

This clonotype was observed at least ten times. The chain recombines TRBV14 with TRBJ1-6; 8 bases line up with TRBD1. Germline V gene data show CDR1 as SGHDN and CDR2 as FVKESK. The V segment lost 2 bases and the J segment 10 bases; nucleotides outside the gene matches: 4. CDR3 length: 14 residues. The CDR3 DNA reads TGTGCCAGCAGCCAACGACAGGGGAGGTCACCCCTCCACTTT. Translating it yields CASSQRQGRSPLHF.

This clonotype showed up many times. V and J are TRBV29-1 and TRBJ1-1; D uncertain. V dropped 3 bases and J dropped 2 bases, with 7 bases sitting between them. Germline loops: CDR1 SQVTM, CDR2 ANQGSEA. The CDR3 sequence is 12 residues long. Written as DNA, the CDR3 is TGCAGCGTTGATATGACCAACACTGAAGCTTTCTTT. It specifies CSVDMTNTEAFF.

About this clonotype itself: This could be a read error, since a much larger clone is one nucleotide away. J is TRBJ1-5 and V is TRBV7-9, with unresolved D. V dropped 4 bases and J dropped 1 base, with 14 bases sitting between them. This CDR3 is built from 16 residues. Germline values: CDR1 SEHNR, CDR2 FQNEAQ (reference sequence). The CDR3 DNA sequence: TGTGCCAGCAGCTCCGGGAAGGGCTGGAGCAATCAGCCCCAGCATTTT. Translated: CASSSGKGWSNQPQHF.

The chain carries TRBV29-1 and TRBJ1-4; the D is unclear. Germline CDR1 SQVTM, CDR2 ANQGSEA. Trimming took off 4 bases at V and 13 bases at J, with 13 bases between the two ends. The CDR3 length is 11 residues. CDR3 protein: CSVVWGRGLFF. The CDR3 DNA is TGCAGCGTTGTGTGGGGTCGGGGACTGTTTTTT.

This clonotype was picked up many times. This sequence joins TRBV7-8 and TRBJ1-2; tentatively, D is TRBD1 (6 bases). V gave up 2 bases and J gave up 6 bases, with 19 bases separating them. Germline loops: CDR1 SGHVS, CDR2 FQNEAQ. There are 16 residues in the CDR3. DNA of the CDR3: TGTGCCAGCAGCTTACGGGAGGTCATAGGGGGGAATGGCTACACCTTC. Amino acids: CASSLREVIGGNGYTF.

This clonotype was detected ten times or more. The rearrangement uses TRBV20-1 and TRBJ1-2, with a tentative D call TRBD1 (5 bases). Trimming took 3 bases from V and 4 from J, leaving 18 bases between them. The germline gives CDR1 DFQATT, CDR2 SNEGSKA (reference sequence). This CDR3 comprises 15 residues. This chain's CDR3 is CSASADIRGGYGYTF. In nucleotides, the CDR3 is TGCAGTGCTAGTGCAGACATCCGGGGCGGCTATGGCTACACCTTC.

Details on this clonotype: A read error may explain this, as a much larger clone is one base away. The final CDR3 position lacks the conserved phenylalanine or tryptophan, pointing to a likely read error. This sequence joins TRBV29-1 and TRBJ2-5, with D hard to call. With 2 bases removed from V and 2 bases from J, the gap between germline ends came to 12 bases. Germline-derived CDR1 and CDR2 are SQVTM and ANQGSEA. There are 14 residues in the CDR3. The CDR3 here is CSVEKDTIQETQYL. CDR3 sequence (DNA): TGCAGCGTTGAAAAAGACACAATACAAGAGACCCAGTACCTC.

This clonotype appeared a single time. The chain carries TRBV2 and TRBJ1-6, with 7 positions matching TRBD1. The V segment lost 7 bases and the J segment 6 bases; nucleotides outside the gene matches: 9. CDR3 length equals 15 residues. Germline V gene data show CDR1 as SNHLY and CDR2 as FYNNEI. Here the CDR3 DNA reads TGTGCCAGCAAATATACAGGGGAGATTAATTCACCCCTCCACTTT. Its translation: CASKYTGEINSPLHF.

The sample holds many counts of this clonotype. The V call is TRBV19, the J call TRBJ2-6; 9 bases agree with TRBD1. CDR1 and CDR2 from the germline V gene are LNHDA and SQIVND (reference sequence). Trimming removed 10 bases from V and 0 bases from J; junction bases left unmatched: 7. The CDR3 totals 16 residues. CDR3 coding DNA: TGTGCCACCACCGGGACAGGGAGCTCTGGGGCCAACGTCCTGACTTTC. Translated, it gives CATTGTGSSGANVLTF.

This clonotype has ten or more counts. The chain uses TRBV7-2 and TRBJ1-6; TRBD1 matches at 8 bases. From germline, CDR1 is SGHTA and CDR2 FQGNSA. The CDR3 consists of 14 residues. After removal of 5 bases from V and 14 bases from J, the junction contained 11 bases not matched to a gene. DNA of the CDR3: TGTGCCAGCAGCCCCGGGATATTACAGGGGGCCCTCCACTTT. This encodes CASSPGILQGALHF.

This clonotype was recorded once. The CDR3 is CAISLAGNTDTQYF. CDR3 DNA sequence: TGTGCCATCAGTCTAGCGGGCAACACAGATACGCAGTATTTT. V gene TRBV10-3 combines with J gene TRBJ2-3; 8 positions agree with TRBD2. Germline lookup yields CDR1 ENHRY and CDR2 SYGVKD. There are 14 residues in the CDR3. V trimming: 5 bases; J trimming: 2 bases; junction bases outside the gene matches: 3.

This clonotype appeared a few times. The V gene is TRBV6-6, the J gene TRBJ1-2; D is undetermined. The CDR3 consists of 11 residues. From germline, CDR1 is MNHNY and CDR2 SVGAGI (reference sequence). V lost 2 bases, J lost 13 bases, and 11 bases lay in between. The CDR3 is CASSYGERCTF. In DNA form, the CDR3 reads TGTGCCAGCAGTTACGGAGAACGCTGCACCTTC.

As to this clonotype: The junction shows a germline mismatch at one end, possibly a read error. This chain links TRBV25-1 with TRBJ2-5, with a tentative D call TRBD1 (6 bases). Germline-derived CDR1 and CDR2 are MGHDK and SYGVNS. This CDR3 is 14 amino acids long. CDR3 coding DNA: TGTGCCAGCACCCCGTGGCAGGGACAAGAGGCCCAGTACTTC. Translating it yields CASTPWQGQEAQYF.

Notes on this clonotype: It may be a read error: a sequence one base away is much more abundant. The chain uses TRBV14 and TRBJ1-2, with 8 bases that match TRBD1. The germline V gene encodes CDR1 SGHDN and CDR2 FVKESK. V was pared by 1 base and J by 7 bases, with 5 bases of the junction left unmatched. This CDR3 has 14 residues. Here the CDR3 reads CASSQARTGTGYTF. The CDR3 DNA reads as TGTGCCAGCAGCCAAGCTAGGACAGGGACTGGCTACACCTTC.

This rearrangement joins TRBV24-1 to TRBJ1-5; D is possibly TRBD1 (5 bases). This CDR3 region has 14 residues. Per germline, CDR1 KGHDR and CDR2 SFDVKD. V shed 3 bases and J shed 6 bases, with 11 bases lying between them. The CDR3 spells CATSDPGTSQPQHF. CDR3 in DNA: TGTGCCACCAGTGATCCCGGGACGAGTCAGCCCCAGCATTTT.

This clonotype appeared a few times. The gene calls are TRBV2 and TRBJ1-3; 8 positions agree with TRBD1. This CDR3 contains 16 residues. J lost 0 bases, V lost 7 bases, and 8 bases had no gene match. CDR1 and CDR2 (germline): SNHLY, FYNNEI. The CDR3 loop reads CASTGQGTSSGNTIYF. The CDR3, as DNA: TGTGCCAGCACCGGACAGGGAACGAGCTCTGGAAACACCATATATTTT. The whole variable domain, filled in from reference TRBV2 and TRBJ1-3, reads EPEVTQTPSHQVTQMGQEVILRCVPISNHLYFYWYRQILGQKVEFLVSFYNNEISEKSEIFDDQFSVERPDGSNFTLKIRSTKLEDSAMYFCASTGQGTSSGNTIYFGEGSWLTVV.

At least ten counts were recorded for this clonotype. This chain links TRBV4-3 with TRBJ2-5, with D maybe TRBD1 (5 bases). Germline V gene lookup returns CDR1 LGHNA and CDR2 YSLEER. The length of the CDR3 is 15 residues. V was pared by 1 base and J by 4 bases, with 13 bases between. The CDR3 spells CASSQVLGAGETQYF. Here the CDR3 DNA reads TGCGCCAGCAGCCAAGTCCTAGGGGCCGGAGAGACCCAGTACTTC.

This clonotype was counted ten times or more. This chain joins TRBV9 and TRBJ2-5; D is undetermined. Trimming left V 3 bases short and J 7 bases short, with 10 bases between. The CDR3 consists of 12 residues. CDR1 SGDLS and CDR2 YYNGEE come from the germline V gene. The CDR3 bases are TGTGCCAGCAGCGGCAAGGGCGGGACCCAGTACTTC. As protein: CASSGKGGTQYF.

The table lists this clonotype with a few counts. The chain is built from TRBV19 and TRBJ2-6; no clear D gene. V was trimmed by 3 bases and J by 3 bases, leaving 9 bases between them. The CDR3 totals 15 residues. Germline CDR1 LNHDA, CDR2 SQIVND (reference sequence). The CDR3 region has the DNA TGTGCCAGTAGTATCTCTGGGGTTGGGGCCAACGTCCTGACTTTC. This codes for CASSISGVGANVLTF.

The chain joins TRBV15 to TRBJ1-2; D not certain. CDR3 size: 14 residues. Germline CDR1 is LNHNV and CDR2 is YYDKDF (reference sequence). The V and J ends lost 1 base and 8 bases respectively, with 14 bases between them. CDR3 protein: CATSRVIPDRGYTF. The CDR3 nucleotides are TGTGCCACCAGCAGAGTCATCCCGGACCGGGGCTACACCTTC. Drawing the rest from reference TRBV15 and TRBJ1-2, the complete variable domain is DAMVIQNPRYQVTQFGKPVTLSCSQTLNHNVMYWYQQKSSQAPKLLFHYYDKDFNNEADTPDNFQSRRPNTSFCFLDIRSPGLGDTAMYLCATSRVIPDRGYTFGSGTRLTVV.

CDR3 protein: CASSIGDGIGSYEQYF. The CDR3 coding sequence is TGTGCCAGTAGTATCGGGGACGGAATCGGCTCCTACGAGCAGTACTTC. The chain links TRBV19 to TRBJ2-7; possibly TRBD1 or TRBD2 for D (5 bases each). Trimming took off 3 bases at V and 0 bases at J, with 15 bases between the two ends. Germline CDR1 is LNHDA and CDR2 is SQIVND (reference sequence). The CDR3 loop spans 16 amino acids.

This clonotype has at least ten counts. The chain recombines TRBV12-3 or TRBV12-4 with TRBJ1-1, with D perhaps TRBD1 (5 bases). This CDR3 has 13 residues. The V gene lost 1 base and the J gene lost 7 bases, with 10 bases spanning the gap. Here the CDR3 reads CASSLVGTNEAFF. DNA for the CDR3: TGTGCCAGCAGTTTAGTAGGGACCAATGAAGCTTTCTTT.

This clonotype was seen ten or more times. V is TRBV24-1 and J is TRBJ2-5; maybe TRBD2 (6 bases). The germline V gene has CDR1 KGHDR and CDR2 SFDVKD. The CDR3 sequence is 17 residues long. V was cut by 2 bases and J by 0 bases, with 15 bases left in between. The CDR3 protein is CATSDSGRETYQETQYF. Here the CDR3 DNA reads TGTGCCACCAGTGATTCGGGTCGGGAGACGTACCAAGAGACCCAGTACTTC.

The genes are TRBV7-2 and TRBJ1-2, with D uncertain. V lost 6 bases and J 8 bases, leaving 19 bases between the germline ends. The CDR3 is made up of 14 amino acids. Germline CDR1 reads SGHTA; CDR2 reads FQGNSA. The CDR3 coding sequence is TGTGCCAGCAGGCAAATGGGGAGCGTTGAAGGCTACACCTTC. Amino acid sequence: CASRQMGSVEGYTF.

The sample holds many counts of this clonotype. The CDR3 coding sequence is TGTGCCATCAGTGTTTTGACTAGCGGATCCTACGAGCAGTACTTC. This gives the protein CAISVLTSGSYEQYF. The rearrangement uses TRBV10-3 and TRBJ2-7; TRBD2 agrees at 9 bases. Germline CDR1 is ENHRY and CDR2 is SYGVKD. The CDR3 length is 15 residues. With 4 bases clipped from V and 1 base from J, the junction kept 5 bases outside the gene matches.

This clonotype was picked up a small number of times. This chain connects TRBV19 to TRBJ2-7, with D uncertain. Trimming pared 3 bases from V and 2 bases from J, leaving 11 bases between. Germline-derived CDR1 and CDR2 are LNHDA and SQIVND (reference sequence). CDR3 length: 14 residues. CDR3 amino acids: CASSIRQATYEQYF. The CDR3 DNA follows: TGTGCCAGTAGTATTCGCCAGGCAACCTACGAGCAGTACTTC.

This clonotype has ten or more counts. The CDR3 coding sequence is TGTGCCAGCAGCGAGGGGGGGGTCCAAGAGACCCAGTACTTC. Protein sequence: CASSEGGVQETQYF. The V and J genes are TRBV7-9 and TRBJ2-5; weak D call: TRBD2 (7 bases). The CDR3 loop spans 14 amino acids. V gave up 5 bases and J gave up 1 base, with 11 bases separating them. CDR1 and CDR2 from the germline V gene are SEHNR and FQNEAQ (reference sequence).

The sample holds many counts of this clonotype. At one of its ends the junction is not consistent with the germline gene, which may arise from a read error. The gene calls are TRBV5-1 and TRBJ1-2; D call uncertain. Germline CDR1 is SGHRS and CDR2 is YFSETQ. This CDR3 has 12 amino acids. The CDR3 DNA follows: TGTGCCAGCAGCCTGCCTGACTATGGCTACACCTTC. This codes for CASSLPDYGYTF.